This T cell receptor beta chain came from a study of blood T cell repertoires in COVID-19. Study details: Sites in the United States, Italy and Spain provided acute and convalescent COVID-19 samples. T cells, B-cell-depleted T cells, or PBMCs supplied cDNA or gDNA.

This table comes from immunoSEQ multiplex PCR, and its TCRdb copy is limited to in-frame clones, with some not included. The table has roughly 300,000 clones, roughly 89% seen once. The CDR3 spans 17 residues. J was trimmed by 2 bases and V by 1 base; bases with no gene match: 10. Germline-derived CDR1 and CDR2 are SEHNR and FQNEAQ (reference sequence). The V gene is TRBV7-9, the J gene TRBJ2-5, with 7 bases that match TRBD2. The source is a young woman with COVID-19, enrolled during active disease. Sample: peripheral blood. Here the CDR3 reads CASSLGVLLGGQETQYF. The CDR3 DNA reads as TGTGCCAGCAGCTTAGGAGTCCTCTTGGGGGGGCAAGAGACCCAGTACTTC.